A selection of T cell receptor beta chains follows, all from one sample in a study of CD8+CD57+ T cells in acquired aplastic anemia. TCRdb re-called the reads through MiXCR, storing one row per CDR3 protein. The profile shows under 150,000 distinct CDR3 sequences, around 41% of them singletons. The sequencing sample was made of sorted CD4+, CD8+, or CD8+CD57+ T cells (not recorded which) from PBMCs. These receptors were taken from a human donor in good health, serving as a control. CDR3s include the opening cysteine and the closing phenylalanine or tryptophan. D genes are given only for firm matches. Clone size, where shown, is once, few, many, or a class for clones that have expanded.

V gene	clone size	D gene	J gene	CDR3 protein	CDR3 DNA
TRBV6-1	once	TRBD1	TRBJ2-1	CASSRRQGSCNEQFF	TGTGCCAGCAGCCGGAGACAGGGCTCCTGCAATGAGCAGTTCTTC
TRBV9	few	.	TRBJ2-7	CASSASGQAGYEQYF	TGTGCCAGCAGCGCCAGTGGGCAGGCTGGCTACGAGCAGTACTTC
TRBV19	many	.	TRBJ1-2	CASSPPTGYTNGYTF	TGTGCCAGTTCCCCCCCTACCGGATACACGAATGGCTACACCTTC
TRBV5-1	many	TRBD1	TRBJ2-3	CASRLAPGTGGKDTQYF	TGCGCCAGCAGGCTCGCACCCGGGACAGGGGGCAAGGATACGCAGTATTTT
TRBV12-3/TRBV12-4	many	TRBD2	TRBJ2-1	CASSPLAGVFNEQFF	TGTGCCAGCAGTCCGCTAGCGGGAGTTTTCAATGAGCAGTTCTTC
TRBV14	many	.	TRBJ2-1	CASNQISYEQFF	TGTGCCAGCAACCAAATATCTTATGAGCAGTTCTTC
TRBV6-5	.	.	TRBJ2-5	CASSFDQRQETQYF	TGTGCCAGCAGTTTCGACCAACGCCAAGAGACCCAGTACTTC
TRBV4-1	many	TRBD2	TRBJ2-7	CASSLAGGSYEQYF	TGCGCCAGCAGCCTCGCGGGGGGGTCCTACGAGCAGTACTTC
TRBV6-1	many	.	TRBJ1-1	CASSELWGSTEAFF	TGTGCCAGCAGTGAACTGTGGGGGAGCACTGAAGCTTTCTTT
TRBV15	.	.	TRBJ1-5	CATSRGLNQPQHF	TGTGCCACCAGCAGGGGACTTAATCAGCCCCAGCATTTT
TRBV19	once	.	TRBJ1-1	CASSIGGLMNTEAFF	TGTGCCAGTAGTATAGGGGGACTGATGAACACTGAAGCTTTCTTT
TRBV6-1	.	TRBD1	TRBJ2-6	CASKKTGVVLGPGANVLTF	TGTGCCAGCAAAAAGACAGGGGTGGTGTTGGGTCCTGGGGCCAACGTCCTGACTTTC
TRBV6-1	many	.	TRBJ1-1	CASSDGGTNTEAFF	TGTGCCAGCAGTGATGGAGGAACCAACACTGAAGCTTTCTTT
TRBV2	.	TRBD1	TRBJ1-6	CASSTGQVDNSPLHF	TGTGCCAGCAGTACAGGACAGGTCGATAATTCACCCCTCCACTTT
TRBV7-2	many	.	TRBJ1-6	CASSLAGPGAGSPLHF	TGTGCCAGCAGCTTAGCGGGCCCGGGGGCTGGTTCACCCCTCCACTTT
TRBV2	.	.	TRBJ2-7	CASSEGHSSYEQYF	TGTGCCAGCAGTGAAGGGCACAGTTCCTACGAGCAGTACTTC
TRBV19	few	.	TRBJ1-4	CASSYRDQQGTNEKLFF	TGTGCCAGCAGTTACCGGGATCAGCAAGGGACTAATGAAAAACTGTTTTTT
TRBV11-1	once	.	TRBJ2-1	CASSSSLFSPEQFF	TGTGCCAGCAGCTCTTCGTTATTTAGTCCTGAGCAGTTCTTC
TRBV20-1	.	.	TRBJ1-5	CSARDRAEQPQHF	TGCAGTGCTAGAGACAGGGCAGAACAGCCCCAGCATTTT
TRBV5-1	many	.	TRBJ1-1	CASSAGQINTEAFF	TGCGCCAGCAGCGCCGGACAGATTAACACTGAAGCTTTCTTT
TRBV20-1	many	.	TRBJ2-7	CSARDGARRGEQYF	TGCAGTGCTAGAGACGGCGCCCGAAGGGGCGAGCAGTACTTC
TRBV7-2	many	.	TRBJ1-6	CASSLDSPSPLHF	TGTGCCAGCAGCTTAGACAGCCCATCACCCCTCCACTTT
TRBV7-6	.	TRBD2	TRBJ2-7	CASSLVPSGSSYEQYF	TGTGCCAGCAGCTTAGTTCCTAGCGGAAGCTCCTACGAGCAGTACTTC
TRBV25-1	.	TRBD1	TRBJ1-6	CASSRGQGASPLHF	TGTGCCAGCAGTCGAGGACAGGGGGCCTCACCCCTCCACTTT
TRBV18	few	TRBD2	TRBJ2-1	CASSRLAGEYNEQFF	TGTGCCAGCTCCCGACTAGCGGGCGAATACAATGAGCAGTTCTTC
TRBV9	.	TRBD1	TRBJ1-2	CASSIQGAPDYGYTF	TGTGCCAGCAGCATCCAGGGGGCGCCGGACTATGGCTACACCTTC